This entry concerns a single TCR beta chain. This receptor's antigen is unknown. Base qualities are not at hand, and no much larger clone is one base apart. This specimen belongs to a study of blood T cell repertoires in COVID-19 (TCRdb year 2020). Turning to the overall study: Collaborator samples came from the United States, Italy and Spain and covered acute and convalescent phases of COVID-19. Subjects who had been exposed to COVID-19, were actively infected with it, or had recovered from it provided the deeply sampled blood TCRbeta repertoires that made up the dataset. The samples were drawn from the first 160 participants of the ongoing ImmuneRACE study and from roughly 1,300 subjects provided by 6 global collaborators. The prospective study material was composed of cDNA or gDNA derived from T cells, B-cell-depleted T cells, or PBMCs. HLA class I and class II types, where available, came from metadata supplied by the sample provider rather than from assay-based typing. The repertoires were made available in a free public database intended to serve as a resource for research on the immune response to SARS-CoV-2. Sample metadata almost always included a de-identified subject ID, COVID-19 status, age in years and sex.

General findings and caveats noted by the study authors: How much clinical and demographic metadata was included differed by source and by participant, and the metadata was provided uncurated.

The CDR3 goes from the cysteine to the phenylalanine over 17 residues. The sequence is cut down to CDR3 DNA, 51 bases in frame from base 1. CDR1 and CDR2 (SGHTA, FQGNSA) derive from the germline V gene. V sheds 5 bases and J sheds 0 bases, leaving 14 bases between their ends. Enrolling through a virtual design, the prospective study's participants ranged in age from roughly 18 to 90 years and lived across approximately 25 United States geographic areas. To assign participants to cohorts, the prospective study relied on clinical history that participants themselves reported in a screening survey and a study questionnaire. In the prospective study, mobile phlebotomists collected whole blood, serum and a nasopharyngeal or oropharyngeal swab from each participant. Prospective study participants could optionally give additional blood draws and questionnaires over an approximately two-month period. Before DNA extraction, blood samples from the prospective study were shipped at room temperature or frozen.

TCRbeta CDR3 regions were amplified from genomic DNA by means of the immunoSEQ Assay, a bias-controlled multiplex PCR. The authors' pipeline ran thus. The number of nucleated cells in each sample was estimated from the amplification of reference gene primers within the assay. To quantify the absolute abundance of each unique TCRbeta CDR3 rearrangement, sequence reads were collapsed and filtered. Productive Simpson clonality was computed per sample as the square root of Simpson's diversity index over productive rearrangements. TCRdb took over this immuneACCESS table, retaining in-frame rearrangements with V and J assigned. Such tables are incomplete; in checked studies, under half of the missing clones stem from an unresolved V gene, and the remainder is unexplained. The V and J calls and clone size are taken from that table; D and trimming were inferred from the DNA. The sample table contains about 210,000 clones; only one count was recorded for more than 70% of them. The top ten hold around 4.7% of the sample.

Sequences were obtained from PBMCs or T cells enriched from blood (not recorded which). Recombination linked TRBV7-2 to TRBJ1-6, with no confident D gene call. The TCR was taken from a man aged 25-45 years with acute COVID-19. The CDR3 loop reads CASSRGFSSSYNSPLHF. The nucleotides read TGTGCCAGCAGCAGAGGGTTTTCCAGCTCCTATAATTCACCCCTCCACTTT.